The 15 T cell receptor beta chains listed next were all sequenced from one sample in a study of metastatic and nonmetastatic thyroid tumors. TCRdb re-analyzed the PCR reads through MiXCR. The data show 15,000 to 20,000 clones, about 26% seen once. Each patient went into thyroid surgery without having received any treatment. Sequencing was performed on adjacent normal tissue. The receptors originated from a female donor with papillary thyroid cancer or a benign thyroid nodule (not recorded which). Some clones in this sample may be carry-over from other donors' samples.

This clone was counted only a few times. V is TRBV2 and J is TRBJ2-5; 10 bases are shared with TRBD1. The V segment lost 6 bases and the J segment 5 bases; nucleotides outside the gene matches: 9. The CDR3 runs to 15 residues. Looked up from germline, CDR1 is SNHLY and CDR2 is FYNNEI. The CDR3 here is CASRVRQGARETQYF. CDR3 bases: TGTGCCAGCAGGGTCAGACAGGGGGCCCGGGAGACCCAGTACTTC.

For this clone: This sequence may be a read error, since a much larger clone differs from it by one base. This sequence joins TRBV6-2 or TRBV6-3 and TRBJ2-1, with D tentatively TRBD2 (6 bases). V gave up 2 bases and J gave up 7 bases, with 15 bases separating them. This CDR3 has 15 residues. CDR1 MNHEY and CDR2 SVGEGT come from the germline V gene. The CDR3 loop reads CASSYPIGRLNEQFF. The CDR3 coding sequence is TGTGCCAGCAGTTACCCTATCGGGAGATTGAATGAGCAGTTCTTC.

This clone was seen many times. The chain combines TRBV10-3 with TRBJ1-2; D not certain. CDR1 ENHRY and CDR2 SYGVKD come from the germline V gene. V lost 5 bases, J lost 2 bases, and 18 bases lay in between. The CDR3 runs to 16 residues. CDR3 in DNA: TGTGCCATCAGTCCACCCTTCGCAGCCACCAACTATGGCTACACCTTC. Protein product: CAISPPFAATNYGYTF.

This clone has at least ten counts. At the DNA level, this CDR3 is encoded by other sequences in the same sample as well. The rearrangement uses TRBV7-3 and TRBJ2-7; D not resolved. Trimming took 0 bases from V and 1 from J, leaving 4 bases between them. CDR3 length: 13 amino acids. Germline CDR1 SGHTA, CDR2 FQGTGA. This chain's CDR3 is CASSLTPSYEQYF. In DNA form, the CDR3 reads TGTGCCAGCAGCTTAACGCCGTCCTACGAGCAGTACTTC.

The J gene is TRBJ2-7, the V gene TRBV11-2, with D unclear. The CDR3 loop spans 16 amino acids. Germline V gives CDR1 SGHAT, CDR2 FQNNGV. V was trimmed by 2 bases and J by 0 bases, leaving 14 bases between them. CDR3 DNA: TGTGCCAGCAGCTTATTTTCCAGAGCTCTCTCCTACGAGCAGTACTTC. It is translated as CASSLFSRALSYEQYF.

V is TRBV7-6 and J is TRBJ1-5, with 7 bases aligning to TRBD1. Germline CDR1 SGHVS, CDR2 FNYEAQ. CDR3 length: 15 residues. The trim removed 4 bases at V and 0 bases at J, leaving 3 bases unmatched. The CDR3 here is CASSSGQHSNQPQHF. The CDR3 DNA follows: TGTGCCAGCAGCTCGGGACAGCATAGCAATCAGCCCCAGCATTTT.

This chain joins TRBV28 and TRBJ2-7, with unresolved D. The CDR3 consists of 14 residues. CDR1 is MDHEN, CDR2 SYDVKM, per germline. V was pared by 5 bases and J by 4 bases, with 15 bases between. The CDR3 DNA reads as TGTGCCAGCAGTACCCTTTTACAGCAGTACGAGCAGTACTTC. Protein sequence: CASSTLLQQYEQYF.

This chain connects TRBV27 to TRBJ2-1, with 7 bases fitting TRBD2. V shed 7 bases and J 9 bases; nucleotides not matched to a gene: 9. The CDR3 covers 13 residues. CDR1 and CDR2 from the germline V gene are MNHEY and SMNVEV (reference sequence). CDR3 protein: CASTGEGRSEQFF. CDR3 sequence (DNA): TGTGCCAGCACGGGGGAGGGCCGAAGTGAGCAGTTCTTC.

The chain employs TRBV9 and TRBJ2-1; perhaps TRBD1 as D (5 bases). With 4 bases removed from V and 4 bases from J, the gap between germline ends came to 21 bases. This CDR3 region has 17 residues. Germline lookup yields CDR1 SGDLS and CDR2 YYNGEE. The DNA for the CDR3 is TGTGCCAGCAGCATAACCGGGCTGGGGCATCTTTACAATGAGCAGTTCTTC. Translation gives CASSITGLGHLYNEQFF.

The chain carries TRBV7-9 and TRBJ1-4; D remains unclear. The germline V gene encodes CDR1 SEHNR and CDR2 FQNEAQ (reference sequence). The CDR3 totals 13 residues. V was clipped by 5 bases and J by 5 bases, with 9 bases between them. The CDR3 DNA reads as TGTGCCAGCAGCCCCGGGGAGAATGAAAAACTGTTTTTT. As protein: CASSPGENEKLFF.

This chain links TRBV7-8 with TRBJ1-1; no reliable D call. V was pared by 3 bases and J by 2 bases, with 19 bases between. The CDR3 is made up of 17 amino acids. CDR1 SGHVS and CDR2 FQNEAQ come from the germline V gene. For the CDR3, the DNA is TGTGCCAGCAGCTTCCAGGACCCACATAGAAAAAACACTGAAGCTTTCTTT. As protein: CASSFQDPHRKNTEAFF.

The chain carries TRBV5-8 and TRBJ2-5; TRBD2 is a possible D gene (6 bases). V was clipped by 1 base and J by 2 bases, with 9 bases between them. The germline CDR1 and CDR2 sequences are SGHTS and YDEGEE. The CDR3 sequence is 14 residues long. CDR3 nucleotide sequence: TGTGCCAGCAGCTTGAGGACTAAACAAGAGACCCAGTACTTC. This translates into CASSLRTKQETQYF.

J is TRBJ2-3 and V is TRBV20-1, with D unresolved. The CDR3 has 12 amino acids. The ends were cut back, 7 bases at V and 4 bases at J, with 12 bases in the middle. Per the germline V gene, CDR1 is DFQATT and CDR2 is SNEGSKA (reference sequence). The CDR3, as DNA: TGCAGTGTCCCGCCTAGATCAGATACGCAGTATTTT. Its translation: CSVPPRSDTQYF.

This clone was counted between two and nine times. The rearrangement links TRBV6-5 to TRBJ2-3; 7 positions agree with TRBD1. The CDR3 runs to 15 residues. Germline values: CDR1 MNHEY, CDR2 SVGAGI. V lost 0 bases and J lost 2; bases outside the gene matches: 2. This CDR3 is CASSYSGQITDTQYF. CDR3 nucleotides: TGTGCCAGCAGTTACTCGGGACAGATCACAGATACGCAGTATTTT.

This clone was found once. V gene TRBV5-4 combines with J gene TRBJ2-1; 12 nucleotides align to TRBD2. The J segment lost 5 bases and the V segment lost 3 bases, leaving 6 bases of the junction unmatched. This CDR3 spans 16 amino acids. The germline V gene encodes CDR1 SGHNT and CDR2 YYREEE (reference sequence). The CDR3 here is CASSYRLAGDHNEQFF. CDR3 nucleotides: TGTGCCAGCAGCTATAGACTAGCGGGAGACCACAATGAGCAGTTCTTC.